Detailed here is one T cell receptor beta chain. This sample stems from a study of blood T cell repertoires in COVID-19. Whole-study context: Acute and convalescent COVID-19 specimens originated in the United States, Italy and Spain. Sources were T cells, B-cell-depleted T cells, or PBMCs; the material itself was cDNA or gDNA.

The table came from immunoSEQ multiplex PCR; TCRdb's copy has only in-frame clones and leaves some out. Of 90,000 to 110,000 clones listed, 85% to 90% are singletons. The CDR3 length is 11 residues. Germline CDR1 and CDR2: SNHLY and FYNNEI. Trimming took 8 bases from V and 5 from J, leaving 9 bases between them. The rearrangement uses TRBV2 and TRBJ2-5; D is uncertain. The sequencing input was peripheral blood. The TCR originated in a human donor in a cohort sampled during active COVID-19. The CDR3 here is CASSGWETQYF. The CDR3 region has the DNA TGTGCCAGCTCCGGGTGGGAGACCCAGTACTTC.